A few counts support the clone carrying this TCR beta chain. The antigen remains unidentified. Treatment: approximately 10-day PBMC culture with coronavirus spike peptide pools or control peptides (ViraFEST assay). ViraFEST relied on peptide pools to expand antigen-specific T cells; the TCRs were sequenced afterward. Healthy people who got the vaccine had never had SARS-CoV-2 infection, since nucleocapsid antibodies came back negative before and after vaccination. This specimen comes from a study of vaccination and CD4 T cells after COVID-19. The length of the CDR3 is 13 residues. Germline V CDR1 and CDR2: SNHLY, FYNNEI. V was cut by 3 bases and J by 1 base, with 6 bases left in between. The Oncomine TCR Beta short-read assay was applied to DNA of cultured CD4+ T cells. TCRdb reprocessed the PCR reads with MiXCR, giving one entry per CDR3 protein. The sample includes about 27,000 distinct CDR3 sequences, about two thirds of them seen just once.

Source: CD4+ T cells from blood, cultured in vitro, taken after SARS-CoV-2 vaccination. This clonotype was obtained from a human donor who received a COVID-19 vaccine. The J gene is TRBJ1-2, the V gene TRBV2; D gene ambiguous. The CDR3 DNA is TGTGCCAGCAGTGAGCGGATTAACTATGGCTACACCTTC. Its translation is CASSERINYGYTF.